The clone carrying this T cell receptor beta chain was detected a few times. What it binds is unknown. This record belongs to a study of brain metastases from non-small cell lung cancer. The study's findings and limits: Paired brain metastases and primary tumors largely shared TCR repertoires.

Trimming took 2 bases from V and 0 from J; bases not matched to a gene: 10. The V gene's germline CDR1 is SGHDT and CDR2 YYEEEE. The length of the CDR3 is 19 residues. The assay was immunoSEQ multiplex PCR, and TCRdb's table has in-frame clones only and misses some. Of a few thousand clones listed, about 82% are singletons. The J gene is TRBJ2-4, the V gene TRBV5-6; 11 positions agree with TRBD1. Sequencing used primary lung tumor tissue. This clonotype was obtained from a donor at least 40 years old with non-small cell lung cancer. CDR3 protein: CASSFWTGGSPLAKNIQYF. The CDR3 nucleotides read TGTGCCAGCAGCTTCTGGACAGGGGGCTCCCCGTTAGCCAAAAACATTCAGTACTTC.